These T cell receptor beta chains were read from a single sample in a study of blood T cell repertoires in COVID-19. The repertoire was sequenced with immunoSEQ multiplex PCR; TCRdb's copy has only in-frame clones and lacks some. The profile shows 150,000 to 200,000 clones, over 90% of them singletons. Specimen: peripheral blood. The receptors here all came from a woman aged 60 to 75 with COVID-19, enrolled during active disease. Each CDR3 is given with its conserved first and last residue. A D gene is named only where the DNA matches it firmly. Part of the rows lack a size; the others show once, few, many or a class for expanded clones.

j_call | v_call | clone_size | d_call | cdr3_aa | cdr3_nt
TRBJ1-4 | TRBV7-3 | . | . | CASSLDGANEKLFF | TGTGCCAGCAGCTTAGATGGAGCTAATGAAAAACTGTTTTTT
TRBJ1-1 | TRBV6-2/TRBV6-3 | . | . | CASSQRHTGTGTEAFF | TGTGCCAGCAGTCAAAGACATACAGGGACGGGGACTGAAGCTTTCTTT
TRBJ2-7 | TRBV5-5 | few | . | CASSLVGGGAYEQYF | TGTGCCAGCAGCTTGGTTGGGGGCGGCGCCTACGAGCAGTACTTC
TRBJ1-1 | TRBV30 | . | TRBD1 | CAWDRDRKNTEAFF | TGTGCCTGGGACCGGGACAGGAAGAACACTGAAGCTTTCTTT
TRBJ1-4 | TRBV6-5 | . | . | CASRRDRGTNEKLFF | TGTGCCAGCAGAAGGGATCGGGGTACTAATGAAAAACTGTTTTTT
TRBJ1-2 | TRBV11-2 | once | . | CASSFLQANYGYTF | TGTGCCAGCAGTTTCCTACAGGCTAACTATGGCTACACCTTC
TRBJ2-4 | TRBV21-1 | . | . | CASISGGLSIQYF | TGTGCCAGCATTAGCGGGGGGCTTAGCATTCAGTACTTC
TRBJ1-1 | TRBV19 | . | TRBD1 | CASSTDRDAEAFF | TGTGCCAGTAGTACGGACAGGGACGCTGAAGCTTTCTTT
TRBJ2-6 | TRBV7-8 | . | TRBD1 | CASSPQGNGANVLTF | TGTGCCAGCAGCCCACAGGGGAATGGGGCCAACGTCCTGACTTTC
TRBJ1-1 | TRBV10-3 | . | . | CAISEKTGRTEAFF | TGTGCCATCAGTGAAAAGACGGGGAGGACTGAAGCTTTCTTT
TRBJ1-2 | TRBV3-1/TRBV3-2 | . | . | CASSQEGGAVF | TGTGCCAGCAGCCAAGAAGGGGGGGCCGTGTTC
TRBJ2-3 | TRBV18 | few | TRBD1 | CASSPDRGLTDTQYF | TGTGCCAGCTCACCGGACAGGGGTCTAACAGATACGCAGTATTTT
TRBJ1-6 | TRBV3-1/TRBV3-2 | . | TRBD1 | CASSQRTGADSPLHF | TGTGCCAGCAGCCAAAGGACAGGGGCTGATTCACCCCTCCACTTT
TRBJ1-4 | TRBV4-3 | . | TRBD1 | CASSQEPAGGEKLFF | TGCGCCAGCAGCCAAGAACCGGCAGGGGGGGAAAAACTGTTTTTT
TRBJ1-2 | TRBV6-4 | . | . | CASSRELYEYGYTF | TGTGCCAGCAGCAGGGAATTGTATGAGTATGGCTACACCTTC
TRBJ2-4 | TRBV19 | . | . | CASSPMGGLDIQYF | TGTGCCAGTAGCCCTATGGGGGGGCTAGACATTCAGTACTTC
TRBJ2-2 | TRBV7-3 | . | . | CASSPPGTNTGELFF | TGTGCCAGCAGCCCTCCGGGGACGAACACCGGGGAGCTGTTTTTT
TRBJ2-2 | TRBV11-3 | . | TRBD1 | CASSYDRGVNTGELFF | TGTGCCAGCAGCTACGACAGGGGCGTGAACACCGGGGAGCTGTTTTTT
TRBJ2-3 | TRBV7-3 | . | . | CASSLGAFPGDTQYF | TGTGCCAGCAGCTTAGGGGCATTCCCCGGAGATACGCAGTATTTT
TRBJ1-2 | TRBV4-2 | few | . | CASSQLLGGKDYGYTF | TGTGCCAGCAGCCAATTATTGGGGGGTAAGGACTATGGCTACACCTTC
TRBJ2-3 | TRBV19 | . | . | CASNQGSTTDTQYF | TGTGCCAGTAATCAGGGGAGTACCACAGATACGCAGTATTTT
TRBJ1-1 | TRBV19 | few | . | CASTTTGYSTEAFF | TGTGCCAGTACCACCACAGGGTACAGCACTGAAGCTTTCTTT
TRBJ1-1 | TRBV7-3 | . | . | CASSQHPQGTNTEAFF | TGTGCCAGCAGCCAGCACCCGCAGGGAACGAACACTGAAGCTTTCTTT
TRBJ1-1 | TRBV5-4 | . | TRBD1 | CASSWTGGHTEAFF | TGTGCCAGCAGCTGGACAGGGGGACACACTGAAGCTTTCTTT
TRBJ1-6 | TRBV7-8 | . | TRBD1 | CASSPTDRVAVGNSPLHF | TGTGCCAGCAGCCCAACCGACAGGGTGGCGGTTGGAAACTCACCCCTCCACTTT
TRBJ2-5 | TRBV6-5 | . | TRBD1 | CASSYGTEETQYF | TGTGCCAGCAGTTACGGGACAGAAGAGACCCAGTACTTC
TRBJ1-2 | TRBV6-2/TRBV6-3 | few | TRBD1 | CASSFRGLYGYTF | TGTGCCAGCAGTTTTAGGGGGCTATATGGCTACACCTTC
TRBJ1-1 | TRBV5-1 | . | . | CASSLARGAGAFF | TGCGCCAGCAGCTTGGCCCGGGGGGCAGGGGCTTTCTTT
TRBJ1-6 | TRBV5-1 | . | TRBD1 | CASTPGQGNSPLHF | TGCGCCAGTACTCCGGGACAGGGAAATTCACCCCTCCACTTT
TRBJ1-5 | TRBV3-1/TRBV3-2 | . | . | CASSPSGPNQPQHF | TGTGCCAGCAGCCCGTCAGGGCCTAATCAGCCCCAGCATTTT
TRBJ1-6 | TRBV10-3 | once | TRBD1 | CAISGDRGFIPLHF | TGTGCCATCAGTGGGGACAGGGGCTTTATCCCCCTCCACTTT